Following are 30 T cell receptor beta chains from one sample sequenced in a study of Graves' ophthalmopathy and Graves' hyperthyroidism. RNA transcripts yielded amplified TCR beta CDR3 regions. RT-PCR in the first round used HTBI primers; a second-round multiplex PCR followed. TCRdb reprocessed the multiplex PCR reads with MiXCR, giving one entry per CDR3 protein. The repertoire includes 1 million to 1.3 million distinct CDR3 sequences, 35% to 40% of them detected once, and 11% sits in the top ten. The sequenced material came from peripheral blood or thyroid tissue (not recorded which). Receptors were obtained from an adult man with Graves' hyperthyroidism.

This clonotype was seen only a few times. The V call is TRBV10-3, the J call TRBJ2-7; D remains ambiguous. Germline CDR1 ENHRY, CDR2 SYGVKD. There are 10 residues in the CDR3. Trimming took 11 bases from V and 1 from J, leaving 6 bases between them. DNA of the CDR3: TGTGCCTCACTTTCCTACGAGCAGTACTTC. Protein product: CASLSYEQYF.

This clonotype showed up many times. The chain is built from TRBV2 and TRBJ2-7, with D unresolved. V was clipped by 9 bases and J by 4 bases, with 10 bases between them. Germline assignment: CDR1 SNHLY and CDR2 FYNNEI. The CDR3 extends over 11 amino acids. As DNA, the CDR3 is TGTGCCAGTGGCATTGAATACGAGCAGTACTTC. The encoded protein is CASGIEYEQYF.

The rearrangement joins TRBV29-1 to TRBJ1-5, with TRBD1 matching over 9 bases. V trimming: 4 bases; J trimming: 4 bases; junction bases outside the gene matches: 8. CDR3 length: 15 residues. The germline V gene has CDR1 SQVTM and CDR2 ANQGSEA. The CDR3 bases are TGCAGCGTTGTCAAGGACAGGGGAGCTAATCAGCCCCAGCATTTT. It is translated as CSVVKDRGANQPQHF.

CDR3 bases: TGTGCCAGCAGCCCCCCCGCGGGGGAATCCTACGAGCAGTACTTC. Translating gives CASSPPAGESYEQYF. This sequence joins TRBV11-2 and TRBJ2-7; TRBD2 aligns across 7 bases. V gave up 5 bases and J gave up 1 base; unmatched junction bases: 8. Germline V gene sequence: CDR1 SGHAT, CDR2 FQNNGV. The length of the CDR3 is 15 residues.

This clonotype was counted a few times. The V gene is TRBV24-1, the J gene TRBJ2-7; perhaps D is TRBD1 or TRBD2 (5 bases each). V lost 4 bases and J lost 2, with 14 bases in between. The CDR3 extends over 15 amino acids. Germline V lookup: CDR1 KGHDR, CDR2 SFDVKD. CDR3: CATSDNRDGAYEQYF. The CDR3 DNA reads TGTGCCACCAGTGACAATCGGGACGGAGCCTACGAGCAGTACTTC.

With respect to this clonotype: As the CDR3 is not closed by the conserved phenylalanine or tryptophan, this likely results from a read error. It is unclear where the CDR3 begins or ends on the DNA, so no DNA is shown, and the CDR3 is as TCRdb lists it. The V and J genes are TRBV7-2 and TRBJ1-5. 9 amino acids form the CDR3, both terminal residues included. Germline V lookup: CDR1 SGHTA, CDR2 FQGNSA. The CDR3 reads CASSLGPQR.

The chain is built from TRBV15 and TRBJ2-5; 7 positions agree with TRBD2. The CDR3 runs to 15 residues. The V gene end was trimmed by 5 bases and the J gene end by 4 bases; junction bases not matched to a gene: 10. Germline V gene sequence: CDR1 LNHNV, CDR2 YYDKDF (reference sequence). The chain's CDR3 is CATSSGASGGETQYF. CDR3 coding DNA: TGTGCCACCAGCTCCGGGGCTAGCGGAGGAGAGACCCAGTACTTC. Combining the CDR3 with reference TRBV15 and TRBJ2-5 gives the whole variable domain DAMVIQNPRYQVTQFGKPVTLSCSQTLNHNVMYWYQQKSSQAPKLLFHYYDKDFNNEADTPDNFQSRRPNTSFCFLDIRSPGLGDTAMYLCATSSGASGGETQYFGPGTRLLVL.

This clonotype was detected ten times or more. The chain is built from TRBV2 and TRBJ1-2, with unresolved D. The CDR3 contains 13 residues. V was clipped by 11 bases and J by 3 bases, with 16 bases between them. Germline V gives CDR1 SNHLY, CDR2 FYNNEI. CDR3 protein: CACLRQAHYGYTF. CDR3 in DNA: TGTGCCTGCCTCCGTCAGGCCCACTATGGCTACACCTTC.

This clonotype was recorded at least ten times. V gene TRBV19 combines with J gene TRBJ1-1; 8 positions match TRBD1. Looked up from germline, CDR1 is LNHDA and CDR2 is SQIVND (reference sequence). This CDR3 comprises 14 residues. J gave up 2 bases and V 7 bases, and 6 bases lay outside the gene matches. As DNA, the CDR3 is TGTGCCAGTAAAATCGACAGGGGAAACACTGAAGCTTTCTTT. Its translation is CASKIDRGNTEAFF.

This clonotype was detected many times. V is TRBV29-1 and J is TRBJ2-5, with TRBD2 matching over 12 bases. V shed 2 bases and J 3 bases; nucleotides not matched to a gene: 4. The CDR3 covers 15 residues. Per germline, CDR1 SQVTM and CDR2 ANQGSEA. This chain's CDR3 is CSVEWPSGGEETQYF. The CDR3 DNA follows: TGCAGCGTTGAATGGCCTAGCGGGGGGGAAGAGACCCAGTACTTC.

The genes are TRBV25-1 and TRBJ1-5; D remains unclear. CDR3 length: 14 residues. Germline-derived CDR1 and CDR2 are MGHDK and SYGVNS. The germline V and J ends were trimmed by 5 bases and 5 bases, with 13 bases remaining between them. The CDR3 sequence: CASSLLEGDQPQHF. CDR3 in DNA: TGTGCCAGCAGTTTATTGGAGGGAGATCAGCCCCAGCATTTT. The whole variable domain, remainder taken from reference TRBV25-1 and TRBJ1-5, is EADIYQTPRYLVIGTGKKITLECSQTMGHDKMYWYQQDPGMELHLIHYSYGVNSTEKGDLSSESTVSRIRTEHFPLTLESARPSHTSQYLCASSLLEGDQPQHFGDGTRLSIL.

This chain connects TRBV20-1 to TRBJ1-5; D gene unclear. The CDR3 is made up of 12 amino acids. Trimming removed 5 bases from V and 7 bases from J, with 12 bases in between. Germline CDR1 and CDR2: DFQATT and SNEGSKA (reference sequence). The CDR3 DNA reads TGCAGTGCTGGTAAGGTTCCGCAGCCCCAGCATTTT. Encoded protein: CSAGKVPQPQHF.

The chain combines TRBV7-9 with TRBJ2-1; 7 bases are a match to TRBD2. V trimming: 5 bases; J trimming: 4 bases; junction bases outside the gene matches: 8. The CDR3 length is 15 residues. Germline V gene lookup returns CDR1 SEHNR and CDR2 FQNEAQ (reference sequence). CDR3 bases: TGTGCCAGCAGCCCATACTCGGGACTATACAATGAGCAGTTCTTC. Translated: CASSPYSGLYNEQFF.

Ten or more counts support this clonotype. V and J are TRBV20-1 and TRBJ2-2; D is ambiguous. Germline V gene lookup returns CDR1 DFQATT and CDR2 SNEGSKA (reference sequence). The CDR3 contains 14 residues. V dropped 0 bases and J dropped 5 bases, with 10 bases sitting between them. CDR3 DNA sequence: TGCAGTGCTAGAGATCTGATGGAGACCGGGGAGCTGTTTTTT. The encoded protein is CSARDLMETGELFF.

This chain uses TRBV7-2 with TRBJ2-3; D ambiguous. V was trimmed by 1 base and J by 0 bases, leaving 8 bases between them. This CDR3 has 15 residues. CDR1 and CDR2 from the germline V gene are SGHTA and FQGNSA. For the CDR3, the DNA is TGTGCCAGCAGCTTAGGGAGTGGAAGCACAGATACGCAGTATTTT. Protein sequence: CASSLGSGSTDTQYF. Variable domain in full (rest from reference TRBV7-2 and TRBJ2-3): GAGVSQSPSNKVTEKGKDVELRCDPISGHTALYWYRQSLGQGLEFLIYFQGNSAPDKSGLPSDRFSAERTGGSVSTLTIQRTQQEDSAVYLCASSLGSGSTDTQYFGPGTRLTVL.

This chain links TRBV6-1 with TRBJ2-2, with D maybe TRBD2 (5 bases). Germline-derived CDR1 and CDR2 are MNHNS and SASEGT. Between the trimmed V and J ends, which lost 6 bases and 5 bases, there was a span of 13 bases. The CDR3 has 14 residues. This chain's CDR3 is CASRAGLRTGELFF. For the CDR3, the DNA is TGTGCCAGCAGAGCAGGACTCAGAACCGGGGAGCTGTTTTTT.

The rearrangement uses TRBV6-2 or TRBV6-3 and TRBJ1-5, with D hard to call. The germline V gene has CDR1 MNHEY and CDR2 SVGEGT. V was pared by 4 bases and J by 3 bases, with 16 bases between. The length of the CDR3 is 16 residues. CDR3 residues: CASSSVPDGNNQPQHF. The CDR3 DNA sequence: TGTGCCAGCAGTTCCGTCCCGGACGGGAACAATCAGCCCCAGCATTTT.

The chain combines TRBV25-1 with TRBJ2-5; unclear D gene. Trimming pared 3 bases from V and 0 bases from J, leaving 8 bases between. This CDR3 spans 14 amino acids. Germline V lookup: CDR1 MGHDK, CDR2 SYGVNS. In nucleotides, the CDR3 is TGTGCCAGCAGTGATACACAGTACCAAGAGACCCAGTACTTC. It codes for CASSDTQYQETQYF.

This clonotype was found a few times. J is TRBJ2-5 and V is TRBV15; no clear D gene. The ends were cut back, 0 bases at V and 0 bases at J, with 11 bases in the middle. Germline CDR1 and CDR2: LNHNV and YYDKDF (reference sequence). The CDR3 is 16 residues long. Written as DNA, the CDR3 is TGTGCCACCAGCAGAGATAGGTTCGGCAACCAAGAGACCCAGTACTTC. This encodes CATSRDRFGNQETQYF. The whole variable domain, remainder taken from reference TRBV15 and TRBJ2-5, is DAMVIQNPRYQVTQFGKPVTLSCSQTLNHNVMYWYQQKSSQAPKLLFHYYDKDFNNEADTPDNFQSRRPNTSFCFLDIRSPGLGDTAMYLCATSRDRFGNQETQYFGPGTRLLVL.

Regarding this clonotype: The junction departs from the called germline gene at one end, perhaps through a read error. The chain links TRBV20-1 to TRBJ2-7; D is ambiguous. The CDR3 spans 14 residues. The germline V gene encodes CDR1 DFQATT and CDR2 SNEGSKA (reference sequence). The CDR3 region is CSARDSRWIWGQYF. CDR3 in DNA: TGCAGCGCTAGAGATTCGAGGTGGATCTGGGGGCAGTACTTC.

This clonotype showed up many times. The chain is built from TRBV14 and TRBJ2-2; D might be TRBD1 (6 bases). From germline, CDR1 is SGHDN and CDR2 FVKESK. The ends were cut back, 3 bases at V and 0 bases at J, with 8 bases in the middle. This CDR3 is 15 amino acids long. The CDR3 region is CASSHGTPNTGELFF. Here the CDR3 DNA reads TGTGCCAGCAGCCACGGGACACCGAACACCGGGGAGCTGTTTTTT.

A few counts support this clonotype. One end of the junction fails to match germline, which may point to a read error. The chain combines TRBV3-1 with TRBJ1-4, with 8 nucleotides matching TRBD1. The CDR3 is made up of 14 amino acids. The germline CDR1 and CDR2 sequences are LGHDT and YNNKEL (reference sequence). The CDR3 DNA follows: TGTGCCAGCAGCGAAGACAGGGGATATGAAAAACTGTTTTTT. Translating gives CASSEDRGYEKLFF.

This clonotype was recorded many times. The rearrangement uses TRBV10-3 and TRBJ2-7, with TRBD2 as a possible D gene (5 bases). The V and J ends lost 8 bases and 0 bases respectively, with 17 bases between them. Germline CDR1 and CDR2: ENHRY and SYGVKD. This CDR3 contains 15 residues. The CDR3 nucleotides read TGTGCCATCGGAGGCGAGTCGGGGTACTCCTACGAGCAGTACTTC. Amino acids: CAIGGESGYSYEQYF.

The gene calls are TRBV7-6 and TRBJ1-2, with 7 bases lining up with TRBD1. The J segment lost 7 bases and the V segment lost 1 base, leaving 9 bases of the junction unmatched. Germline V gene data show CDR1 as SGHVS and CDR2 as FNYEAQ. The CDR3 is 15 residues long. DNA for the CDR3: TGTGCCAGCAGCTTAGGACAGGGAAAGGGGGCTGGCTACACCTTC. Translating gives CASSLGQGKGAGYTF.

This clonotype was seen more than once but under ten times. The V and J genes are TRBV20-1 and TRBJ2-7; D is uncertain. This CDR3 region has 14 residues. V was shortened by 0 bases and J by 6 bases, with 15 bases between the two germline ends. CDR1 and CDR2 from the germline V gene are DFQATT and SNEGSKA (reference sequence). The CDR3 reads CSAREGRRVFEQYF. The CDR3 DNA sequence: TGCAGTGCTAGAGAGGGTAGAAGGGTTTTCGAGCAGTACTTC.

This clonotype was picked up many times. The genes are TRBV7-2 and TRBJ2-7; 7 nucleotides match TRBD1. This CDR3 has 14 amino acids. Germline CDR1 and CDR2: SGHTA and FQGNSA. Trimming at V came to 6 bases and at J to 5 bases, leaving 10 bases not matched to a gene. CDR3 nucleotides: TGTGCCAGCAGAAACAGGGGTTTGAAGGACGAGCAGTACTTC. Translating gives CASRNRGLKDEQYF.

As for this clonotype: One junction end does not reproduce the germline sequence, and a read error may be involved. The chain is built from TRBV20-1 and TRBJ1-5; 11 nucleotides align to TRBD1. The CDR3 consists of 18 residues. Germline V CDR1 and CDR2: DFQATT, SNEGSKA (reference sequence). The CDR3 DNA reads TGCAGTGCTAGTAGCCCTGGACAGGGGGCAGCGGGCAATGAGCCCCAGCATTTT. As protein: CSASSPGQGAAGNEPQHF.

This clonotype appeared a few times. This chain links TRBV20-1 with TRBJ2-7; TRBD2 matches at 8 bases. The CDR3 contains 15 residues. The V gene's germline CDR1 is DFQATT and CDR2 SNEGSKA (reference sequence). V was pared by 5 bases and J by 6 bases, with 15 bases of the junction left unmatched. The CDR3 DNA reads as TGCAGTGCTGTAGGGTGGGGACTAGGTCCGTTCGAGCAGTACTTC. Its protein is CSAVGWGLGPFEQYF.

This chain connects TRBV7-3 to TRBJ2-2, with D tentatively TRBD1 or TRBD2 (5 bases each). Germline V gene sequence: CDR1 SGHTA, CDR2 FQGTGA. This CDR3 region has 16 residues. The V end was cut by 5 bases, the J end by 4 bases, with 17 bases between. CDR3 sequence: CASSPSGPGGTGELFF. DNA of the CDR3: TGTGCCAGCAGCCCAAGTGGTCCTGGGGGCACCGGGGAGCTGTTTTTT.

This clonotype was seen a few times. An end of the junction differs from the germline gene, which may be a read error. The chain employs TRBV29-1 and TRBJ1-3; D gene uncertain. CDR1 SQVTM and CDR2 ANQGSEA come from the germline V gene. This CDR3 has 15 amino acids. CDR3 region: CASSEALSSGNTIYF. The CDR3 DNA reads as TGTGCCAGCAGTGAAGCGCTATCGAGCGGAAACACCATATATTTT.